Listed here are 21 T cell receptor beta chains from one sample, sequenced in a study of identical twins. TCRdb reprocessed the 5' RACE reads via MiXCR and lists one record per CDR3 protein. This sample has approximately 700,000 distinct CDR3 sequences, with 15% to 20% found just once. The same data also went into a second study, on T cells expressing NK-cell markers.

The sequenced sample was PBMCs. These receptors were obtained from a woman aged 18-29 years in good health.

This clonotype was found a few times. The V and J genes are TRBV7-8 and TRBJ2-5; no firm D call. The germline CDR1 and CDR2 sequences are SGHVS and FQNEAQ. The CDR3 sequence is 14 residues long. Trimming pared 5 bases from V and 3 bases from J, leaving 13 bases between. In DNA form, the CDR3 reads TGTGCCAGCAGCCCTTCCCGGGTGAAAGAGACCCAGTACTTC. This encodes CASSPSRVKETQYF.

This clonotype has only a few counts. The rearrangement links TRBV6-5 to TRBJ1-2; no clear D gene. The CDR3 is made up of 15 amino acids. Looked up from germline, CDR1 is MNHEY and CDR2 is SVGAGI. Trimming stripped 0 bases from V and 2 bases from J, with 10 bases between. The CDR3 coding sequence is TGTGCCAGCAGTTACTCTGTTGGGCGGAACTATGGCTACACCTTC. Translated, it gives CASSYSVGRNYGYTF.

For this clonotype: A read error may be the cause here, since a much bigger clone is one base away. V and J are TRBV10-1 and TRBJ2-3; D not resolved. The V end was cut by 6 bases, the J end by 5 bases, with 9 bases between. CDR3 length: 12 amino acids. Germline values: CDR1 WNHNN, CDR2 SYGVQD (reference sequence). The CDR3 DNA reads TGCGCCAGCAGCGCGATTAGAGATACGCAGTATTTT. Translation: CASSAIRDTQYF.

This rearrangement joins TRBV6-1 to TRBJ1-1; possible D gene TRBD1, 5 bases. This CDR3 has 13 residues. Trimming stripped 7 bases from V and 1 base from J, with 10 bases between. Germline values: CDR1 MNHNS, CDR2 SASEGT. The chain's CDR3 is CASMRGGNTEAFF. DNA of the CDR3: TGTGCCAGCATGCGGGGGGGGAACACTGAAGCTTTCTTT.

The chain joins TRBV9 to TRBJ2-5, with D perhaps TRBD1 or TRBD2 (5 bases each). V lost 0 bases and J lost 0, with 9 bases in between. This CDR3 contains 15 residues. Germline V CDR1 and CDR2: SGDLS, YYNGEE. CDR3 coding DNA: TGTGCCAGCAGCGTAGGGGACCAAGACCAAGAGACCCAGTACTTC. The encoded protein is CASSVGDQDQETQYF.

CDR3 region: CASSYSGGPLDTQYF. The CDR3 DNA sequence: TGTGCCAGCAGTTACTCGGGGGGGCCATTAGATACGCAGTATTTT. This chain connects TRBV6-5 to TRBJ2-3; D may be TRBD2 (7 bases). The V end was cut by 0 bases, the J end by 5 bases, with 12 bases between. In germline, CDR1 is MNHEY, CDR2 SVGAGI. The CDR3 spans 15 residues.

The table lists this clonotype with a few counts. The J gene is TRBJ1-2, the V gene TRBV10-3, with a possible D match to TRBD1 (6 bases). The V end lost 10 bases, the J end lost 5 bases, and 17 bases lay between the germline ends. The CDR3 totals 13 residues. Germline V gives CDR1 ENHRY, CDR2 SYGVKD. The CDR3 here is CATTPGTSYGYTF. The CDR3 DNA sequence: TGTGCCACAACCCCCGGGACAAGTTATGGCTACACCTTC.

This clonotype was seen a handful of times. The gene calls are TRBV27 and TRBJ2-4; TRBD2 might be the D (5 bases). CDR3 length: 15 amino acids. Deletions cut 2 bases from V and 7 bases from J, with 15 bases between. Germline V gene lookup returns CDR1 MNHEY and CDR2 SMNVEV (reference sequence). CDR3 bases: TGTGCCAGCAGTTTACGAGGGAGTTCAGTGAACATTCAGTACTTC. This codes for CASSLRGSSVNIQYF.

This clonotype was recorded a few times. This chain joins TRBV29-1 and TRBJ2-7; maybe TRBD2 (5 bases). Trimming shortened V by 2 bases and J by 2 bases, and 13 bases separated the two germline ends. This CDR3 has 14 residues. The germline V gene has CDR1 SQVTM and CDR2 ANQGSEA. The CDR3 protein is CSVETGFKAYEQYF. For the CDR3, the DNA is TGCAGCGTTGAAACGGGATTCAAGGCCTACGAGCAGTACTTC.

The CDR3 DNA reads TGTGCCAGCAGTTGGACAGAGAATAATTCACCCCTCCACTTT. Translating it yields CASSWTENNSPLHF. The chain joins TRBV12-3 or TRBV12-4 to TRBJ1-6; maybe TRBD1 (6 bases). V lost 4 bases and J 5 bases, leaving 9 bases between the germline ends. The CDR3 runs to 14 residues.

This chain connects TRBV6-2 or TRBV6-3 to TRBJ2-1; 7 bases are a match to TRBD1. CDR1 is MNHEY, CDR2 SVGEGT, per germline. V shed 6 bases, J shed 7 bases, and the junction held 6 bases outside the gene matches. This CDR3 spans 13 amino acids. CDR3 residues: CASSSGTANEQFF. The DNA of the CDR3 is TGTGCCAGCAGCTCCGGGACAGCTAATGAGCAGTTCTTC.

The chain uses TRBV6-2 or TRBV6-3 and TRBJ1-1; D is perhaps TRBD1 (5 bases). The V and J ends lost 5 bases and 7 bases respectively, with 20 bases between them. CDR3 size: 15 residues. Germline V gene lookup returns CDR1 MNHEY and CDR2 SVGEGT. The CDR3 bases are TGTGCCAGCAGTGTACCAGGACAATTAAAGCTTGAAGCTTTCTTT. Translating it yields CASSVPGQLKLEAFF.

The chain employs TRBV27 and TRBJ2-1; D may be TRBD2 (6 bases). V lost 6 bases and J lost 9, with 15 bases in between. The V gene's germline CDR1 is MNHEY and CDR2 SMNVEV (reference sequence). The CDR3 totals 13 residues. The CDR3 spells CASSAGSGFEQFF. The CDR3 DNA reads as TGTGCCAGCAGCGCGGGATCAGGGTTTGAGCAGTTCTTC.

This chain uses TRBV19 with TRBJ2-1; D gene ambiguous. Trimming cost V 2 bases and J 9 bases, with 5 bases left between them. The CDR3 runs to 11 residues. Germline CDR1 reads LNHDA; CDR2 reads SQIVND (reference sequence). CDR3 bases: TGTGCCAGTAGTATAATCGGTGAGCAGTTCTTC. It yields the protein CASSIIGEQFF. Combining the CDR3 with reference TRBV19 and TRBJ2-1 gives the whole variable domain DGGITQSPKYLFRKEGQNVTLSCEQNLNHDAMYWYRQDPGQGLRLIYYSQIVNDFQKGDIAEGYSVSREKKESFPLTVTSAQKNPTAFYLCASSIIGEQFFGPGTRLTVL.

This clonotype has a count of ten or more. This rearrangement joins TRBV12-3 or TRBV12-4 to TRBJ1-2; weak D call: TRBD1 (6 bases). V was shortened by 2 bases and J by 0 bases, with 10 bases between the two germline ends. This CDR3 is built from 15 residues. The CDR3 here is CASSLWGGSNYGYTF. The CDR3 nucleotides read TGTGCCAGCAGTTTATGGGGGGGCTCTAACTATGGCTACACCTTC.

The table lists this clonotype with a few counts. The rearrangement links TRBV11-1 to TRBJ2-7; 7 nucleotides agree with TRBD1. The length of the CDR3 is 18 residues. After removal of 5 bases from V and 4 bases from J, the junction contained 20 bases not matched to a gene. Germline V gene lookup returns CDR1 SGHAT and CDR2 FQDESV (reference sequence). DNA for the CDR3: TGTGCCAGCAGCGCAACCGGGACAGCGTTTAACACCCCTTACGAGCAGTACTTC. Protein sequence: CASSATGTAFNTPYEQYF.

In this sample, this clonotype turned up once. V usage is TRBV5-1 and J usage is TRBJ2-1, with 13 bases that match TRBD2. The CDR3 runs to 18 residues. The V gene's germline CDR1 is SGHRS and CDR2 YFSETQ. Losses at the gene ends were 0 bases for V and 3 bases for J; bases not matched to a gene: 6. The CDR3 reads CASSLELAGGQSYNEQFF. CDR3 nucleotide sequence: TGCGCCAGCAGCTTGGAACTAGCGGGGGGGCAAAGCTACAATGAGCAGTTCTTC.

This clonotype was seen many times. Mismatch with germline at one junction end may stem from a read error. The CDR3 coding sequence is TGTGCCAGCAGCTTAGGGGCAAGCTCTGGAAACACCATATATTTT. This encodes CASSLGASSGNTIYF. The V and J genes are TRBV5-1 and TRBJ1-3, with TRBD1 as a possible D gene (5 bases). Looked up from germline, CDR1 is SGHRS and CDR2 is YFSETQ. The CDR3 contains 15 residues. The full variable domain, completed using reference TRBV5-1 and TRBJ1-3, is KAGVTQTPRYLIKTRGQQVTLSCSPISGHRSVSWYQQTPGQGLQFLFEYFSETQRNKGNFPGRFSGRQFSNSRSEMNVSTLELGDSALYLCASSLGASSGNTIYFGEGSWLTVV.

This clonotype was detected a few times. The genes are TRBV4-3 and TRBJ2-5; TRBD2 agrees at 10 bases. J was trimmed by 0 bases and V by 1 base; bases with no gene match: 5. Germline V gene lookup returns CDR1 LGHNA and CDR2 YSLEER. The CDR3 totals 17 residues. The DNA for the CDR3 is TGCGCCAGCAGCCAAGGCGAAGCGGGAGGGTACCAAGAGACCCAGTACTTC. This encodes CASSQGEAGGYQETQYF.

The chain carries TRBV6-2 or TRBV6-3 and TRBJ2-1; no reliable D call. Germline CDR1 reads MNHEY; CDR2 reads SVGEGT. The CDR3 is 17 amino acids. Trimming pared 0 bases from V and 0 bases from J, leaving 12 bases between. The CDR3 DNA is TGTGCCAGCAGTTACTCGACCGTTTCTAGCTCCTACAATGAGCAGTTCTTC. Protein product: CASSYSTVSSSYNEQFF.

As DNA, the CDR3 is TGTGCCAGCAGCTTAGATACGCAGTATCAGCCCCAGCATTTT. It specifies CASSLDTQYQPQHF. The rearrangement uses TRBV7-9 and TRBJ1-5; D is uncertain. Germline V gene data show CDR1 as SEHNR and CDR2 as FQNEAQ (reference sequence). The length of the CDR3 is 14 residues. V shed 1 base and J shed 5 bases, with 9 bases lying between them. The whole variable domain, filled in from reference TRBV7-9 and TRBJ1-5, reads DTGVSQNPRHKITKRGQNVTFRCDPISEHNRLYWYRQTLGQGPEFLTYFQNEAQLEKSRLLSDRFSAERPKGSFSTLEIQRTEQGDSAMYLCASSLDTQYQPQHFGDGTRLSIL.